This entry lists 23 T cell receptor beta chains sequenced from one sample in a study of cytomegalovirus exposure and HLA in healthy donors. PCR involved 60 Vbeta and 13 Jbeta primers. Using immunoSEQ multiplex PCR, the repertoire was profiled, and TCRdb retains in-frame clones only, with some absent. The data show 150,000 to 250,000 clones, and the top ten clones hold almost 0.75%. Material: PBMCs. All receptors come from a boy aged 5-17 years in good health and CMV-seronegative.

The J gene is TRBJ2-2, the V gene TRBV2; TRBD2 is a possible D gene (7 bases). Trimming pared 4 bases from V and 2 bases from J, leaving 14 bases between. CDR1 and CDR2 from the germline V gene are SNHLY and FYNNEI. The CDR3 loop spans 16 amino acids. The CDR3 loop is CASSVEAGANTGELFF. The DNA for the CDR3 is TGTGCCAGCAGTGTAGAGGCGGGGGCAAACACCGGGGAGCTGTTTTTT.

The chain uses TRBV28 and TRBJ1-2, with 10 bases fitting TRBD1. The CDR3 spans 13 residues. V shed 6 bases and J 5 bases; nucleotides not matched to a gene: 3. Germline V gene lookup returns CDR1 MDHEN and CDR2 SYDVKM. This CDR3 is CASSPDRGYGYTF. In DNA form, the CDR3 reads TGTGCCAGCAGCCCGGACAGGGGGTATGGCTACACCTTC.

J is TRBJ1-2 and V is TRBV6-5; 7 nucleotides align to TRBD1. Germline V gene data show CDR1 as MNHEY and CDR2 as SVGAGI. Unmatched junction bases numbered 8, after V lost 5 bases and J lost 5 bases. This CDR3 contains 14 residues. The CDR3 loop reads CASSRDRVGYGYTF. In nucleotides, the CDR3 is TGTGCCAGCAGTCGAGACAGGGTAGGGTATGGCTACACCTTC.

The chain links TRBV4-2 to TRBJ1-2, with a tentative D call TRBD1 (5 bases). CDR1 and CDR2 (germline): LGHNA, YNFKEQ. Trimming removed 0 bases at V and 3 bases at J, with 8 bases between. This CDR3 is 14 amino acids long. The CDR3 sequence is CASSQDAGDYGYTF. The CDR3 DNA sequence: TGTGCCAGCAGCCAAGATGCGGGGGACTATGGCTACACCTTC.

This chain links TRBV5-1 with TRBJ1-4; D ambiguous. Per germline, CDR1 SGHRS and CDR2 YFSETQ. CDR3 length: 14 residues. V lost 1 base and J lost 7, with 11 bases in between. CDR3 region: CASSLRVGGEKLFF. The CDR3 coding sequence is TGCGCCAGCAGCTTGCGGGTAGGAGGTGAAAAACTGTTTTTT.

This chain connects TRBV5-1 to TRBJ2-3; D is undetermined. V lost 7 bases and J 6 bases, leaving 6 bases between the germline ends. The CDR3 totals 10 residues. The germline gives CDR1 SGHRS, CDR2 YFSETQ. This CDR3 is CASRVDTQYF. In DNA form, the CDR3 reads TGCGCCAGCCGGGTTGATACGCAGTATTTT.

The V call is TRBV25-1, the J call TRBJ2-1, with TRBD1 as a possible D gene (6 bases). CDR3 length: 15 amino acids. Germline loops: CDR1 MGHDK, CDR2 SYGVNS. The V end lost 7 bases, the J end lost 0 bases, and 13 bases lay between the germline ends. The DNA of the CDR3 is TGTGCCAGCATAGAGGGGACAAACTCCTACAATGAGCAGTTCTTC. It is translated as CASIEGTNSYNEQFF.

This chain joins TRBV2 and TRBJ2-1; 11 nucleotides line up with TRBD1. The CDR3 totals 14 residues. With 6 bases clipped from V and 4 bases from J, the junction kept 2 bases outside the gene matches. Germline lookup yields CDR1 SNHLY and CDR2 FYNNEI. The CDR3 sequence: CASSGTGGYNEQFF. The CDR3 DNA sequence: TGTGCCAGCAGCGGGACAGGGGGATACAATGAGCAGTTCTTC.

This sequence joins TRBV7-3 and TRBJ1-6; possible D gene TRBD1, 5 bases. The CDR3 runs to 16 residues. Germline loops: CDR1 SGHTA, CDR2 FQGTGA. V lost 5 bases to trimming and J lost 10 bases, with 21 bases between them. CDR3 DNA: TGTGCCAGCAGCCTAGGACAACCAGGCCTTGGATCACCCCTCCACTTT. Its protein is CASSLGQPGLGSPLHF.

The rearrangement joins TRBV6-5 to TRBJ1-1; no firm D call. The CDR3 loop spans 14 amino acids. CDR1 is MNHEY, CDR2 SVGAGI, per germline. Between the trimmed V and J ends, which lost 2 bases and 1 base, there was a span of 8 bases. The CDR3 DNA reads TGTGCCAGCAGTTACCGGGTAGGGAACACTGAAGCTTTCTTT. Its protein is CASSYRVGNTEAFF.

The gene calls are TRBV21-1 and TRBJ1-5; the table's D call, TRBD1, has no DNA check behind it. TRBV21-1 is tagged as a pseudogene. The CDR3 runs to 19 residues. CDR3 region: CASSKLEDRGPYSNQPQHF. CDR3 nucleotide sequence: TGTGCCAGCAGCAAACTGGAGGACAGGGGGCCGTATAGCAATCAGCCCCAGCATTTT.

V is TRBV6-5 and J is TRBJ2-7, with D uncertain. V dropped 0 bases and J dropped 6 bases, with 9 bases sitting between them. CDR3 length equals 13 residues. CDR1 MNHEY and CDR2 SVGAGI come from the germline V gene. The CDR3 DNA reads TGTGCCAGCAGTTACTCGAGAATAGCCGAGCAGTACTTC. Translation gives CASSYSRIAEQYF.

The chain is built from TRBV5-4 and TRBJ2-1; D not certain. Looked up from germline, CDR1 is SGHNT and CDR2 is YYREEE (reference sequence). The V gene lost 4 bases and the J gene lost 6 bases, with 11 bases spanning the gap. The CDR3 sequence is 13 residues long. The CDR3 reads CASSPPRGNEQFF. CDR3 sequence (DNA): TGTGCCAGCAGCCCCCCCAGAGGCAATGAGCAGTTCTTC.

The rearrangement joins TRBV18 to TRBJ1-1, with D possibly TRBD1 on 5 matching bases. The CDR3 totals 15 residues. Trimming took 3 bases from V and 0 from J, leaving 11 bases between them. The germline V gene has CDR1 KGHSH and CDR2 LQKENI. CDR3 in DNA: TGTGCCAGCTCACCGGCGGGACGGATGAACACTGAAGCTTTCTTT. Encoded protein: CASSPAGRMNTEAFF. The complete variable domain, with remaining parts taken from reference TRBV18 and TRBJ1-1, reads NAGVMQNPRHLVRRRGQEARLRCSPMKGHSHVYWYRQLPEEGLKFMVYLQKENIIDESGMPKERFSAEFPKEGPSILRIQQVVRGDSAAYFCASSPAGRMNTEAFFGQGTRLTVV.

The gene calls are TRBV28 and TRBJ1-2; possible D gene TRBD1, 5 bases. Deletions cut 2 bases from V and 4 bases from J, with 8 bases between. In germline, CDR1 is MDHEN, CDR2 SYDVKM. CDR3 length: 13 residues. This CDR3 reads CASSLQQAYGYTF. For the CDR3, the DNA is TGTGCCAGCAGTTTACAACAGGCCTATGGCTACACCTTC.

The chain combines TRBV7-2 with TRBJ1-3, with D hard to call. Trimming removed 3 bases at V and 0 bases at J, with 6 bases between. Looked up from germline, CDR1 is SGHTA and CDR2 is FQGNSA. CDR3 length equals 14 residues. This CDR3 reads CASSLGYSGNTIYF. The DNA of the CDR3 is TGTGCCAGCAGCTTGGGCTACTCTGGAAACACCATATATTTT.

The rearrangement links TRBV5-1 to TRBJ1-4; D not resolved. CDR1 and CDR2 (germline): SGHRS, YFSETQ. CDR3 length: 14 residues. V lost 6 bases and J lost 0, with 9 bases in between. CDR3 amino acids: CASTPDSTNEKLFF. CDR3 coding DNA: TGCGCCAGCACCCCGGACTCAACTAATGAAAAACTGTTTTTT.

The chain links TRBV7-9 to TRBJ2-3; D gene unclear. This CDR3 region has 15 residues. Germline assignment: CDR1 SEHNR and CDR2 FQNEAQ (reference sequence). Trimming stripped 7 bases from V and 4 bases from J, with 18 bases between. This chain's CDR3 is CASTQYARAPDTQYF. In DNA, the CDR3 is TGTGCCAGCACCCAGTATGCTAGAGCCCCAGATACGCAGTATTTT.

The chain is built from TRBV11-3 and TRBJ2-2; TRBD1 matches 11 bases. CDR1 is SGHNT, CDR2 YENEEA, per germline. With 5 bases clipped from V and 5 bases from J, the junction kept 4 bases outside the gene matches. This CDR3 region has 15 residues. The CDR3 region has the DNA TGTGCCAGCAGCACTGGACAGGGGGCGACCGGGGAGCTGTTTTTT. It specifies CASSTGQGATGELFF.

The chain recombines TRBV4-1 with TRBJ2-5; D gene ambiguous. Germline V gene data show CDR1 as MGHRA and CDR2 as YSYEKL. The CDR3 loop spans 17 amino acids. V lost 0 bases and J lost 2, with 16 bases in between. This CDR3 reads CASSQDTTNVLQETQYF. The CDR3, as DNA: TGCGCCAGCAGCCAAGATACAACCAACGTCCTGCAAGAGACCCAGTACTTC.

V gene TRBV16 combines with J gene TRBJ1-5; possibly TRBD1 for D (5 bases). The CDR3 contains 12 residues. V was clipped by 0 bases and J by 9 bases, with 6 bases between them. Germline loops: CDR1 KGHSY, CDR2 FQNENV. The CDR3 sequence is CASSQSGGPQHF. DNA for the CDR3: TGTGCCAGCAGCCAATCCGGGGGGCCCCAGCATTTT. Together with reference TRBV16 and TRBJ1-5, the CDR3 gives the full variable domain: GEEVAQTPKHLVRGEGQKAKLYCAPIKGHSYVFWYQQVLKNEFKFLISFQNENVFDETGMPKERFSAKCLPNSPCSLEIQATKLEDSAVYFCASSQSGGPQHFGDGTRLSIL.

The rearrangement uses TRBV7-2 and TRBJ1-2, with TRBD1 as a possible D gene (6 bases). Looked up from germline, CDR1 is SGHTA and CDR2 is FQGNSA. This CDR3 spans 15 amino acids. V gave up 6 bases and J gave up 0 bases, with 14 bases separating them. The CDR3 reads CASSFQTGANYGYTF. The CDR3 DNA is TGTGCCAGCAGTTTCCAGACAGGTGCTAACTATGGCTACACCTTC.

CDR3 amino acids: CASSLVGTGQSPLHF. The CDR3 DNA sequence: TGTGCCAGCAGCTTAGTAGGGACAGGGCAATCACCCCTCCACTTT. The chain employs TRBV7-9 and TRBJ1-6, with 9 bases matching TRBD1. This CDR3 is built from 15 residues. The junction had 5 bases not matched to a gene; V was cut back by 1 base and J by 10 bases. Germline V lookup: CDR1 SEHNR, CDR2 FQNEAQ (reference sequence).